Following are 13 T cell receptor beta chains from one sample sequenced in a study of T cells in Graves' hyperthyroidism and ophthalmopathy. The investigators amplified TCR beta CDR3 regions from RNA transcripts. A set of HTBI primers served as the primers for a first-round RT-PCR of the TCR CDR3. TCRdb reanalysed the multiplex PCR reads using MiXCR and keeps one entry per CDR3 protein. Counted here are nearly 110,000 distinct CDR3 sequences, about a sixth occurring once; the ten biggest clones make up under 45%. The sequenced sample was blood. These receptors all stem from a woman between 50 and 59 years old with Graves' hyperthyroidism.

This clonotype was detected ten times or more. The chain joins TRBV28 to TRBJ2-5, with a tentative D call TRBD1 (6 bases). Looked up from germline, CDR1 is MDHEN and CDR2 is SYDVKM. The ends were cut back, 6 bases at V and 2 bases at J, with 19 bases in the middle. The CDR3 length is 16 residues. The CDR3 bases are TGTGCCAGCAGCCGCTCGGGCCAGGGGTCACAAGAGACCCAGTACTTC. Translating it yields CASSRSGQGSQETQYF. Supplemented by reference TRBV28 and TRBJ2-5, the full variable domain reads DVKVTQSSRYLVKRTGEKVFLECVQDMDHENMFWYRQDPGLGLRLIYFSYDVKMKEKGDIPEGYSVSREKKERFSLILESASTNQTSMYLCASSRSGQGSQETQYFGPGTRLLVL.

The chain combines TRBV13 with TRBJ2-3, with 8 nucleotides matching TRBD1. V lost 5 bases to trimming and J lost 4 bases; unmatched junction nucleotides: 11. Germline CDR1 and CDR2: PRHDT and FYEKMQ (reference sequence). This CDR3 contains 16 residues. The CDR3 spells CASSDRTGQGADTQYF. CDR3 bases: TGTGCCAGCAGCGATCGGACAGGGCAGGGGGCAGATACGCAGTATTTT. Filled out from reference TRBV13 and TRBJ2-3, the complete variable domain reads AAGVIQSPRHLIKEKRETATLKCYPIPRHDTVYWYQQGPGQDPQFLISFYEKMQSDKGSIPDRFSAQQFSDYHSELNMSSLELGDSALYFCASSDRTGQGADTQYFGPGTRLTVL.

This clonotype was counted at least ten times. The CDR3 loop reads CSAPLLNQGGTEAFF. The CDR3 coding sequence is TGCAGTGCCCCCCTACTAAATCAGGGGGGTACTGAAGCTTTCTTT. V usage is TRBV20-1 and J usage is TRBJ1-1; 7 bases fit TRBD1. There are 15 residues in the CDR3. Losses at the gene ends were 6 bases for V and 5 bases for J; bases not matched to a gene: 15. Germline V gene data show CDR1 as DFQATT and CDR2 as SNEGSKA (reference sequence).

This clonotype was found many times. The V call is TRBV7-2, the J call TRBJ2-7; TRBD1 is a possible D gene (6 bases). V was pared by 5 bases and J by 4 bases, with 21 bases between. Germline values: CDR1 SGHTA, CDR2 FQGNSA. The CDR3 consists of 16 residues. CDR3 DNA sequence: TGTGCCAGCAGCCAGGACAGCGGCGGTGTGGCGTACGAGCAGTACTTC. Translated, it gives CASSQDSGGVAYEQYF.

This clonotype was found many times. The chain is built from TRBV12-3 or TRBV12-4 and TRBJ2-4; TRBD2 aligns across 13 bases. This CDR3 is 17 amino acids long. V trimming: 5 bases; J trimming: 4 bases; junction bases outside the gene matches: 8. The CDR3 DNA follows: TGTGCCAGCAGTGTCACTCCGGGACTAGCGGGAAAAAACATTCAGTACTTC. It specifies CASSVTPGLAGKNIQYF.

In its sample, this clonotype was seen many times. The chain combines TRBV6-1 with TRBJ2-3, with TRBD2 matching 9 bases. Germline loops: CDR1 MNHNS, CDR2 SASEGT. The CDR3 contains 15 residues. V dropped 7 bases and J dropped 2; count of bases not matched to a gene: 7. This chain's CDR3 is CASTLTSGLTDTQYF. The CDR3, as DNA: TGTGCCAGCACCCTGACTAGCGGCCTCACAGATACGCAGTATTTT.

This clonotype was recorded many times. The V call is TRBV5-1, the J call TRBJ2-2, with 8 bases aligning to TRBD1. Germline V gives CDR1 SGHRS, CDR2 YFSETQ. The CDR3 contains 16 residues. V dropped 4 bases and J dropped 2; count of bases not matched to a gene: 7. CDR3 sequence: CASSLRGQGNTGELFF. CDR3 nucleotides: TGCGCCAGCAGCCTCAGAGGACAGGGAAACACCGGGGAGCTGTTTTTT.

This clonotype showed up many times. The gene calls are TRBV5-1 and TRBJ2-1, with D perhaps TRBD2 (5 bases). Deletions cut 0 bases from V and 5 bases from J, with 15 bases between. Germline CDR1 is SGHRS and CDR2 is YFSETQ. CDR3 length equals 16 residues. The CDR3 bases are TGCGCCAGCAGCTTGGACTTGTGGACTGATAACAATGAGCAGTTCTTC. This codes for CASSLDLWTDNNEQFF.

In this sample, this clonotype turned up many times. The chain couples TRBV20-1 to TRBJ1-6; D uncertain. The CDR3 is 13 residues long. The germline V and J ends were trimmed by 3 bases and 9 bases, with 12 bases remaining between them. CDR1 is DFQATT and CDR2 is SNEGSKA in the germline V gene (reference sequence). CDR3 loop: CSAREVSGSPLHF. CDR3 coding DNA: TGCAGTGCTAGGGAGGTCTCGGGTTCACCCCTCCACTTT.

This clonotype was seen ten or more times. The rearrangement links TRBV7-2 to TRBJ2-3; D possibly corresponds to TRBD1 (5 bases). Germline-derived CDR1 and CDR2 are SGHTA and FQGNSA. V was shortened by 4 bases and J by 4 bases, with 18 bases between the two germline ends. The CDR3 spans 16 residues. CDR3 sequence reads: CASSYHSYRGPDTQYF. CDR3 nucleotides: TGTGCCAGCAGCTACCATTCGTATAGGGGTCCAGATACGCAGTATTTT.

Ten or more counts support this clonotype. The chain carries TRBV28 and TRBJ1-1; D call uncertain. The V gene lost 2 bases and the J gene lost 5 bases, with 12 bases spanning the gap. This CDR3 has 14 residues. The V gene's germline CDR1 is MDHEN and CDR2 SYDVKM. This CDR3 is CASSLNEGWTEAFF. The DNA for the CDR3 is TGTGCCAGCAGTTTAAACGAGGGCTGGACTGAAGCTTTCTTT.

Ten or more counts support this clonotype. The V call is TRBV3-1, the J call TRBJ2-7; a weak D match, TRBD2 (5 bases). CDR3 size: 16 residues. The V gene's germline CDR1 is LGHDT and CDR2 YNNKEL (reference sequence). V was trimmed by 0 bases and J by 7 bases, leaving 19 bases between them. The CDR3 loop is CASSQDIGLLVGEQYF. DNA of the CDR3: TGTGCCAGCAGCCAAGATATAGGACTCCTCGTGGGTGAGCAGTACTTC.

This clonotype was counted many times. Here the CDR3 reads CASSIGGRQETQYF. CDR3 bases: TGTGCCAGTAGTATTGGCGGTCGCCAAGAGACCCAGTACTTC. This chain links TRBV19 with TRBJ2-5; no reliable D call. Looked up from germline, CDR1 is LNHDA and CDR2 is SQIVND (reference sequence). Trimming removed 3 bases at V and 1 base at J, with 9 bases between. CDR3 length: 14 residues.